The clone carrying this T cell receptor beta chain was found once. Its antigen is not identified. This CDR3 comprises 18 residues. This specimen comes from a study of shared clonotypes between healthy human individuals. Regarding the study as a whole: Unshared clonotypes carried lower generation probabilities than those common to all four donors.

Measured with immunoSEQ multiplex PCR; TCRdb has only the in-frame clones, and not every one. Of about 2 million clones in the sample, around 95% were seen once. The sequence was obtained from a man between 18 and 35 years old in good health. Sequenced: naive CD4+ T cells sorted from blood. The subset: CD45RA+ positively selected. The J gene is TRBJ2-7, the V gene TRBV21-1; the table names TRBD2, a call not compared with the DNA. TRBV21-1 is described as a pseudogene. The CDR3 is CASSKTGARTSGGYEQYF. The CDR3 DNA reads TGTGCCAGCAGCAAGACAGGGGCCCGGACTAGCGGGGGCTACGAGCAGTACTTC.